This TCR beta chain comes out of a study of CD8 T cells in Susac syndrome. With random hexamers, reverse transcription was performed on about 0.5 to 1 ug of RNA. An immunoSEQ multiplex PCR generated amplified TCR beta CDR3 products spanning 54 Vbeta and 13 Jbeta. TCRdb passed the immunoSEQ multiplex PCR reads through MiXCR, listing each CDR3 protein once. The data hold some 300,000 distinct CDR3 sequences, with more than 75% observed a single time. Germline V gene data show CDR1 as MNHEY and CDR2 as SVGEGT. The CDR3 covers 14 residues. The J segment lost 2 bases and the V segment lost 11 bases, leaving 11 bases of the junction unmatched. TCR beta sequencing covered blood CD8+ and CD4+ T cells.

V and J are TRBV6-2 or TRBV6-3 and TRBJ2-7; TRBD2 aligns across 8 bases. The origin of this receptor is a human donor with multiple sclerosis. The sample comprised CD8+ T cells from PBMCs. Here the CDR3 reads CAGSLAGPTYEQYF. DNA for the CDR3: TGTGCCGGAAGTTTAGCGGGACCTACCTACGAGCAGTACTTC.